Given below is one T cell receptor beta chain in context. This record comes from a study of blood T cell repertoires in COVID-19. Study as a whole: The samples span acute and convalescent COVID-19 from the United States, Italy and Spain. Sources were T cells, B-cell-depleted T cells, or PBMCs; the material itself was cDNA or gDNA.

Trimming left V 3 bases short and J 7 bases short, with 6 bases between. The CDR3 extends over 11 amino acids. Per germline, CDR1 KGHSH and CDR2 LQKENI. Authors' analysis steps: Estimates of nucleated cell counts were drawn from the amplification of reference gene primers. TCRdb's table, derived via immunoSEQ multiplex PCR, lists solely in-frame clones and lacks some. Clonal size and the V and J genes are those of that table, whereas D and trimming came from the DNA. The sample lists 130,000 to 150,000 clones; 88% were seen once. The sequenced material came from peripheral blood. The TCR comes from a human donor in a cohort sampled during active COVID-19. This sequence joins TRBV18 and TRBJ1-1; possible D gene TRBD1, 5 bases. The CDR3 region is CASSPGHEAFF. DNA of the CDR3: TGTGCCAGCTCACCTGGACATGAAGCTTTCTTT.